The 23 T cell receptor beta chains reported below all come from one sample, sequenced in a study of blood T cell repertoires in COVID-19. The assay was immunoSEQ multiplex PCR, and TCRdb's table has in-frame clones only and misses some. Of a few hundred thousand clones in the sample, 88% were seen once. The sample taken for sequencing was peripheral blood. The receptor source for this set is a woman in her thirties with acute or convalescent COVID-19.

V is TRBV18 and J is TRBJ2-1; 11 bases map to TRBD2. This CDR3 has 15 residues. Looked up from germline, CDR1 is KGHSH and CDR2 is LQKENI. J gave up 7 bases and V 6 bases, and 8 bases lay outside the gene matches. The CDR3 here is CASSLKTSGSNEQFF. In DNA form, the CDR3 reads TGTGCCAGCTCCTTGAAAACTAGCGGGAGTAATGAGCAGTTCTTC.

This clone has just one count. CDR3 DNA sequence: TGTGCCAGCAGCTTAGGGGGAGGGCAGTACCAAGAGACCCAGTACTTC. It codes for CASSLGGGQYQETQYF. This rearrangement joins TRBV7-9 to TRBJ2-5; 7 bases line up with TRBD2. The ends lost 1 base at V and 0 bases at J; junction bases unmatched: 5. The CDR3 consists of 16 residues. Germline V gives CDR1 SEHNR, CDR2 FQNEAQ (reference sequence).

The CDR3 reads CATSRGRGPVGEQYF. DNA for the CDR3: TGTGCCACCAGCAGAGGGAGGGGGCCGGTAGGCGAGCAGTACTTC. The rearrangement links TRBV15 to TRBJ2-7, with D maybe TRBD1 (7 bases). Germline assignment: CDR1 LNHNV and CDR2 YYDKDF (reference sequence). The CDR3 is 15 residues long. The ends were cut back, 1 base at V and 6 bases at J, with 16 bases in the middle.

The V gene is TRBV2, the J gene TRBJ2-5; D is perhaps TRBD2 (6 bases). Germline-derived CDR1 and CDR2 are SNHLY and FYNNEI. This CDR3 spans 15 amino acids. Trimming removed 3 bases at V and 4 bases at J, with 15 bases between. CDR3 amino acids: CASSEPGGPGETQYF. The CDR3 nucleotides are TGTGCCAGCAGTGAGCCCGGAGGGCCGGGAGAGACCCAGTACTTC.

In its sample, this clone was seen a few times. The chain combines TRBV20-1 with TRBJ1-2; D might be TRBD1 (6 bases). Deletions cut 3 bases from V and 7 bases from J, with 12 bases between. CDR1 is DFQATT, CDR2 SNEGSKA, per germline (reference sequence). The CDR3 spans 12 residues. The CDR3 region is CSASAGGSGYTF. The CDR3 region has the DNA TGCAGTGCTAGTGCGGGGGGCTCTGGCTACACCTTC.

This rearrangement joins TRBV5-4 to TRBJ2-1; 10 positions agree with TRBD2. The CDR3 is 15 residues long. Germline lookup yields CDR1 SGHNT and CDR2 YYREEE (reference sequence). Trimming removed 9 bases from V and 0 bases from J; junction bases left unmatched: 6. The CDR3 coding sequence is TGTGCCACGAATAGCGGGAGGAGCTCCTACAATGAGCAGTTCTTC. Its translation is CATNSGRSSYNEQFF.

CDR3 residues: CASSQDLGGDTDTQYF. As DNA, the CDR3 is TGTGCCAGCAGCCAAGATCTAGGGGGTGACACAGATACGCAGTATTTT. The genes are TRBV3-1 (or the pseudogene TRBV3-2) and TRBJ2-3, with a possible D match to TRBD1 (6 bases). CDR1 LGHDT and CDR2 YNNKEL come from the germline V gene (reference sequence). V was trimmed by 0 bases and J by 2 bases, leaving 12 bases between them. This CDR3 is built from 16 residues.

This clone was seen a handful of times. The DNA of the CDR3 is TGTGCCAGCAGTATACTAGCGGGAGACACCGGGGAGCTGTTTTTT. Its translation: CASSILAGDTGELFF. The gene calls are TRBV6-5 and TRBJ2-2; 11 bases match TRBD2. Per germline, CDR1 MNHEY and CDR2 SVGAGI. Trimming removed 5 bases from V and 3 bases from J; junction bases left unmatched: 2. This CDR3 spans 15 amino acids.

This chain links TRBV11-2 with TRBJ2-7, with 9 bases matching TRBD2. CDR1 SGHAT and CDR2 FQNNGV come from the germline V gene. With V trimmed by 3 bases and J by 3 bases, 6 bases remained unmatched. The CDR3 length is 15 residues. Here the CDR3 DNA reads TGTGCCAGCAGCTTTAGCGGGAGCAATGACTACGAGCAGTACTTC. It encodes CASSFSGSNDYEQYF.

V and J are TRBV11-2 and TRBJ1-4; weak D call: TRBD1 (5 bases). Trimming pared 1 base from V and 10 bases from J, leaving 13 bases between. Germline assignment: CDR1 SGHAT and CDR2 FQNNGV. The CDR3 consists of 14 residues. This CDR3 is CASSLAGRGVKLFF. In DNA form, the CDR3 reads TGTGCCAGCAGCTTAGCGGGACGCGGGGTAAAACTGTTTTTT.

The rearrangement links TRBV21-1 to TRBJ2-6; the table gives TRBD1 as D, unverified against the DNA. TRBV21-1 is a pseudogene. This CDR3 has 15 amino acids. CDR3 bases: TGTGCCCGCCGTAGGGGGCTTTTTGGGGCCAACGTCCTGACTTTC. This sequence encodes CARRRGLFGANVLTF.

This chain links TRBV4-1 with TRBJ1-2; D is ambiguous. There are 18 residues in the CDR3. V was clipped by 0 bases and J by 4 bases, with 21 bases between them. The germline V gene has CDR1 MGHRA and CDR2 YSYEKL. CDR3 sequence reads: CASSQDDGAHSFTYGYTF. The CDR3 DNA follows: TGCGCCAGCAGCCAAGATGATGGTGCTCACAGCTTTACCTATGGCTACACCTTC.

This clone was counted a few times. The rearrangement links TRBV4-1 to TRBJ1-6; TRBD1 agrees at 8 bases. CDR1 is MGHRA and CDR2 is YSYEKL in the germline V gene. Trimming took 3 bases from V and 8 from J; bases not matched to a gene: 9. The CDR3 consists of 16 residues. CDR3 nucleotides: TGCGCCAGCAGCCACAACGGACAGGGTGGTGATTCACCCCTCCACTTT. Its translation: CASSHNGQGGDSPLHF.

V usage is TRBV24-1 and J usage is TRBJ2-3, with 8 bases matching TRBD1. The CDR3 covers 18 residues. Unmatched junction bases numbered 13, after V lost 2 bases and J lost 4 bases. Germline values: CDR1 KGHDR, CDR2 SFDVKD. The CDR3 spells CATSDSPRQGKVADTQYF. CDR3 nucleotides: TGTGCCACCAGTGATTCCCCCCGACAGGGGAAGGTAGCAGATACGCAGTATTTT.

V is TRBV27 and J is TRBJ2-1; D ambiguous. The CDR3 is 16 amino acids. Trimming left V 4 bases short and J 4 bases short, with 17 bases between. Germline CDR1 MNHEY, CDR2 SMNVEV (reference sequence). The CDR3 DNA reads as TGTGCCAGCAGTTCCCGTCGGTCAGTGACTTACAATGAGCAGTTCTTC. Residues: CASSSRRSVTYNEQFF.

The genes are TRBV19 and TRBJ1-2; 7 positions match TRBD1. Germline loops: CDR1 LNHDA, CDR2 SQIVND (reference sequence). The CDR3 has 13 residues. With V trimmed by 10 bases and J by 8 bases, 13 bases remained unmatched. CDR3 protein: CATGTAEGPGYTF. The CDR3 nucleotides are TGTGCCACCGGGACAGCCGAGGGTCCCGGCTACACCTTC.

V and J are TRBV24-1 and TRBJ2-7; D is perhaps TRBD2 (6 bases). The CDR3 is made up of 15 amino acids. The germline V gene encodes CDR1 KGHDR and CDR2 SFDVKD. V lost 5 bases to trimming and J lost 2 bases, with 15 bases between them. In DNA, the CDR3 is TGTGCCACCAGTGCCCCGGGAGTGGTTACCTACGAGCAGTACTTC. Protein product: CATSAPGVVTYEQYF.

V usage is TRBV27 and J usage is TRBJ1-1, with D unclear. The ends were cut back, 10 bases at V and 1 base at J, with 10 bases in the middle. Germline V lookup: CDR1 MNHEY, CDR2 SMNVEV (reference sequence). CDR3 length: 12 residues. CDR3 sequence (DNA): TGTGCCACAGTTAGAGGGAACACTGAAGCTTTCTTT. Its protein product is CATVRGNTEAFF.

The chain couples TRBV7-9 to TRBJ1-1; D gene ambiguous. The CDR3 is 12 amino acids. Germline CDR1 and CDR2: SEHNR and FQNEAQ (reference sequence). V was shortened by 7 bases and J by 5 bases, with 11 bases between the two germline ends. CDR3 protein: CASTKRRTEAFF. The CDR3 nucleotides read TGTGCCAGCACGAAAAGGAGAACTGAAGCTTTCTTT.

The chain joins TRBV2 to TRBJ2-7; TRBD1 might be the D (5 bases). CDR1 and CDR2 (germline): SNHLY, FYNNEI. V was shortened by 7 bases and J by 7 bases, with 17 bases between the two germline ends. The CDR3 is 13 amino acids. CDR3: CASTRGRVWEQYF. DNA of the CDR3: TGTGCCAGCACAAGGGGCAGGGTCTGGGAGCAGTACTTC.

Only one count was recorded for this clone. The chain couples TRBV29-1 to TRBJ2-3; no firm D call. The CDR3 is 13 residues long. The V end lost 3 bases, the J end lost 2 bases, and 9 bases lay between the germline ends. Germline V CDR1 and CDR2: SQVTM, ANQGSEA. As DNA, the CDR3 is TGCAGCGTTGATCCCCAGTACACAGATACGCAGTATTTT. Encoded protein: CSVDPQYTDTQYF.

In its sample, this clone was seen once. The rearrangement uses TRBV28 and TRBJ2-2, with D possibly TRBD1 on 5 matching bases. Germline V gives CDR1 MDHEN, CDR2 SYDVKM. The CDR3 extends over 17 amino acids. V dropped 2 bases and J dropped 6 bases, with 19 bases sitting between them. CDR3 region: CASSLQGRGTTPGELFF. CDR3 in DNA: TGTGCCAGCAGTTTACAGGGAAGGGGAACCACCCCCGGGGAGCTGTTTTTT.

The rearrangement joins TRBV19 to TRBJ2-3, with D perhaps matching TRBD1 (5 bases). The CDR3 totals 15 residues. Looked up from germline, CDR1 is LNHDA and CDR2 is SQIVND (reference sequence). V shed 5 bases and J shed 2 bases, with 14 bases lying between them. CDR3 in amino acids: CASSVRPGSTDTQYF. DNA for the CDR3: TGTGCCAGTAGTGTGAGGCCAGGGTCCACAGATACGCAGTATTTT.